Included here is one TCR beta chain sequence, with context. The data are from a study of blood T cell repertoires in COVID-19. The germline V gene has CDR1 SNHLY and CDR2 FYNNEI. This CDR3 spans 15 amino acids. The V and J ends lost 4 bases and 2 bases respectively, with 11 bases between them. The assay was immunoSEQ multiplex PCR, and TCRdb's table has in-frame clones only and misses some. The profile shows 32,000 or so clones, more than 75% of them singletons. Material: peripheral blood. The chain couples TRBV2 to TRBJ2-2; D remains unclear. The origin of this receptor is a man between 65 and 80 years old with acute or convalescent COVID-19. The DNA for the CDR3 is TGTGCCAGCAGTGGGCGGCAGCGAAACACCGGGGAGCTGTTTTTT. Translation: CASSGRQRNTGELFF.